One and the same sample provided the 32 T cell receptor beta chains below, sequenced in a study of shared clonotypes between healthy human individuals. This table comes from immunoSEQ multiplex PCR, and its TCRdb copy is limited to in-frame clones, with some not included. The table includes 2 million to 2.5 million clones, 85% to 95% detected once. The specimen sequenced was naive CD4+ T cells from PBMCs. This sample's subset: CD45RA+ positively selected. These TCRs come from a man aged 18 to 29 in good health. Some clones in this sample may be carry-over from other donors' samples.

This sequence joins TRBV15 and TRBJ2-7, with D perhaps matching TRBD2 (6 bases). The V and J ends lost 6 bases and 2 bases respectively, with 17 bases between them. This CDR3 region has 15 residues. Germline loops: CDR1 LNHNV, CDR2 YYDKDF (reference sequence). CDR3 sequence: CATSPGDGTTYEQYF. The DNA for the CDR3 is TGTGCCACCAGTCCGGGGGACGGGACGACCTACGAGCAGTACTTC.

The chain employs TRBV28 and TRBJ2-7, with TRBD1 identical over 12 bases. Germline CDR1 reads MDHEN; CDR2 reads SYDVKM. V shed 4 bases and J 5 bases; nucleotides not matched to a gene: 6. The CDR3 consists of 15 residues. The CDR3 protein is CASSSAGTGGNEQYF. The DNA of the CDR3 is TGTGCCAGCAGTTCTGCCGGGACAGGGGGCAACGAGCAGTACTTC.

This clone was found once. V usage is TRBV9 and J usage is TRBJ2-3; 7 bases agree with TRBD2. CDR3 size: 15 residues. CDR1 and CDR2 (germline): SGDLS, YYNGEE. The trim removed 0 bases at V and 3 bases at J, leaving 4 bases unmatched. CDR3 amino acids: CASSVAPGGTDTQYF. DNA for the CDR3: TGTGCCAGCAGCGTAGCCCCGGGAGGAACAGATACGCAGTATTTT.

About this clone itself: A far bigger clonotype differs at one base, so this is likely a read error. The same CDR3 also results from other DNA sequences found in this sample. This chain connects TRBV7-8 to TRBJ1-1; no clear D gene. V shed 1 base and J shed 2 bases, with 5 bases lying between them. From germline, CDR1 is SGHVS and CDR2 FQNEAQ. This CDR3 has 13 amino acids. The CDR3: CASSLVRNTEAFF. The DNA for the CDR3 is TGTGCCAGCAGCTTAGTCAGAAACACTGAAGCTTTCTTT.

J is TRBJ1-1 and V is TRBV7-3, with D possibly matching TRBD1 (6 bases). Deletions cut 8 bases from V and 0 bases from J, with 10 bases between. Germline CDR1 is SGHTA and CDR2 is FQGTGA. The CDR3 is made up of 13 amino acids. The CDR3 nucleotides read TGTGCCAGCGCTGGGGGCTTGAACACTGAAGCTTTCTTT. Its translation: CASAGGLNTEAFF.

This rearrangement joins TRBV6-5 to TRBJ2-7; 7 positions agree with TRBD2. Germline trimming cut 6 bases from V and 4 bases from J; bases unmatched to any gene: 12. The CDR3 loop spans 15 amino acids. From germline, CDR1 is MNHEY and CDR2 SVGAGI. CDR3 region: CASRSGTTSGYEQYF. As DNA, the CDR3 is TGTGCCAGCAGGTCCGGGACTACAAGCGGGTACGAGCAGTACTTC.

V usage is TRBV4-2 and J usage is TRBJ1-2; D unclear. CDR3 size: 11 residues. Germline V gene sequence: CDR1 LGHNA, CDR2 YNFKEQ. V dropped 0 bases and J dropped 8 bases, with 4 bases sitting between them. The CDR3: CASSQEAGYTF. DNA of the CDR3: TGTGCCAGCAGCCAAGAGGCAGGCTACACCTTC.

As regards this clone: Other DNA sequences in the same sample also yield this CDR3. The chain employs TRBV15 and TRBJ2-1, with TRBD2 matching 10 bases. V dropped 1 base and J dropped 10; count of bases not matched to a gene: 10. Germline CDR1 LNHNV, CDR2 YYDKDF (reference sequence). The length of the CDR3 is 16 residues. DNA for the CDR3: TGTGCCACCAGCAGAGGAGGAAGCGGGAGGGCCCGGGAGCAGTTCTTC. This sequence encodes CATSRGGSGRAREQFF.

The V call is TRBV6-1, the J call TRBJ2-3; D gene ambiguous. Germline V CDR1 and CDR2: MNHNS, SASEGT. V lost 0 bases and J lost 8, with 21 bases in between. This CDR3 contains 17 residues. Here the CDR3 reads CASSEALFGSSYLTQYF. The CDR3 coding sequence is TGTGCCAGCAGTGAAGCGCTTTTCGGCTCATCCTACCTTACGCAGTATTTT.

This rearrangement joins TRBV9 to TRBJ2-5, with D tentatively TRBD2 (7 bases). CDR1 and CDR2 from the germline V gene are SGDLS and YYNGEE. V gave up 6 bases and J gave up 5 bases, with 20 bases separating them. CDR3 length equals 15 residues. The CDR3, as DNA: TGTGCCAGCACCCCCATGGGGGGGCTCGGGGAGACCCAGTACTTC. It codes for CASTPMGGLGETQYF.

The genes are TRBV28 and TRBJ2-1, with D possibly TRBD1 on 5 matching bases. Trimming shortened V by 3 bases and J by 0 bases, and 12 bases separated the two germline ends. The germline CDR1 and CDR2 sequences are MDHEN and SYDVKM. The CDR3 spans 16 residues. The CDR3 nucleotides read TGTGCCAGCAGTTTCAATGCAGGGATCTCCTACAATGAGCAGTTCTTC. Amino acid sequence: CASSFNAGISYNEQFF. Looking up the rest from reference TRBV28 and TRBJ2-1 gives the full variable domain: DVKVTQSSRYLVKRTGEKVFLECVQDMDHENMFWYRQDPGLGLRLIYFSYDVKMKEKGDIPEGYSVSREKKERFSLILESASTNQTSMYLCASSFNAGISYNEQFFGPGTRLTVL.

This clone was detected only once. The gene calls are TRBV15 and TRBJ2-5; D remains ambiguous. V was shortened by 0 bases and J by 5 bases, with 10 bases between the two germline ends. There are 14 residues in the CDR3. Germline CDR1 reads LNHNV; CDR2 reads YYDKDF (reference sequence). CDR3 in amino acids: CATSREGLRETQYF. In nucleotides, the CDR3 is TGTGCCACCAGCAGAGAAGGGTTGCGGGAGACCCAGTACTTC. Complete variable domain (other parts from reference TRBV15 and TRBJ2-5): DAMVIQNPRYQVTQFGKPVTLSCSQTLNHNVMYWYQQKSSQAPKLLFHYYDKDFNNEADTPDNFQSRRPNTSFCFLDIRSPGLGDTAMYLCATSREGLRETQYFGPGTRLLVL.

V usage is TRBV5-4 and J usage is TRBJ2-3; D gene ambiguous. Deletions cut 4 bases from V and 4 bases from J, with 10 bases between. Germline CDR1 is SGHNT and CDR2 is YYREEE (reference sequence). The CDR3 is 13 residues long. The CDR3 loop is CASSSPTPDTQYF. The CDR3 nucleotides read TGTGCCAGCAGCAGCCCTACTCCAGATACGCAGTATTTT.

The V and J genes are TRBV30 and TRBJ2-5, with TRBD1 matching 12 bases. The CDR3 totals 18 residues. V shed 1 base, J shed 5 bases, and the junction held 14 bases outside the gene matches. Germline V gene data show CDR1 as GTSNPN and CDR2 as SVGIG (reference sequence). The CDR3 DNA reads TGTGCCTGGAGTGCCGGGGTTACGGGACAGGGGGCCCTTGAGACCCAGTACTTC. Translating gives CAWSAGVTGQGALETQYF.

With regard to this clone: The same CDR3 can be traced to other DNA sequences in this sample. The V call is TRBV30, the J call TRBJ2-7; D assignment may be TRBD1 or TRBD2 (5 bases each). CDR1 and CDR2 (germline): GTSNPN, SVGIG (reference sequence). The CDR3 has 13 residues. V shed 3 bases and J shed 2 bases, with 11 bases lying between them. This chain's CDR3 is CAWSAGTTYEQYF. The CDR3, as DNA: TGTGCCTGGAGCGCCGGGACCACCTACGAGCAGTACTTC.

This clone was detected once. The V and J genes are TRBV4-1 and TRBJ1-4; weak D call: TRBD1 (5 bases). The germline gives CDR1 MGHRA, CDR2 YSYEKL. V dropped 1 base and J dropped 4 bases, with 10 bases sitting between them. This CDR3 has 15 amino acids. CDR3 nucleotides: TGCGCCAGCAGCCAAGTCGGGGCTCTTAATGAAAAACTGTTTTTT. Protein: CASSQVGALNEKLFF.

The V and J genes are TRBV5-1 and TRBJ2-7, with D unresolved. This CDR3 spans 13 amino acids. V lost 4 bases and J 12 bases, leaving 20 bases between the germline ends. CDR1 is SGHRS, CDR2 YFSETQ, per germline. This chain's CDR3 is CASSSSSSESPYF. In nucleotides, the CDR3 is TGCGCCAGCAGCAGTTCCTCGTCTGAGTCGCCGTACTTC.

The rearrangement links TRBV9 to TRBJ2-7, with 9 positions matching TRBD1. CDR1 SGDLS and CDR2 YYNGEE come from the germline V gene. This CDR3 contains 15 residues. V shed 4 bases, J shed 1 base, and the junction held 6 bases outside the gene matches. The chain's CDR3 is CASSPRQGGSYEQYF. The CDR3 coding sequence is TGTGCCAGCAGCCCAAGACAGGGGGGATCCTACGAGCAGTACTTC.

The CDR3 here is CSAVGGLNYGYTF. The CDR3 DNA sequence: TGCAGCGCCGTGGGGGGACTTAACTATGGCTACACCTTC. The chain is built from TRBV29-1 and TRBJ1-2, with TRBD1 as a possible D gene (5 bases). The germline gives CDR1 SQVTM, CDR2 ANQGSEA. V lost 7 bases and J lost 1, with 13 bases in between. The CDR3 length is 13 residues.

The J gene is TRBJ2-1, the V gene TRBV21-1; whether TRBD2, the table's D call, matches the DNA was not checked. TRBV21-1 is a known pseudogene. CDR3 length: 16 amino acids. The CDR3 DNA reads as TGTGCCAGCAGCCCGGGGGGCAGGGACACCTACAATGAGCAGTTCTTC. Translated, it gives CASSPGGRDTYNEQFF.

On this clone: Other DNA sequences in the same sample also yield this CDR3. The genes are TRBV5-1 and TRBJ2-3, with D unresolved. CDR3 length equals 14 residues. In germline, CDR1 is SGHRS, CDR2 YFSETQ. Trimming stripped 0 bases from V and 1 base from J, with 6 bases between. The CDR3 sequence is CASSLVVGTDTQYF. CDR3 coding DNA: TGCGCCAGCAGCTTGGTAGTGGGCACAGATACGCAGTATTTT.

The chain is built from TRBV29-1 and TRBJ1-2; 7 nucleotides agree with TRBD1. CDR3 length: 17 residues. V was clipped by 6 bases and J by 12 bases; unmatched bases: 28. Germline V gene data show CDR1 as SQVTM and CDR2 as ANQGSEA. The CDR3 DNA sequence: TGCAGCGTCGCTAGACAGGGACCACCACGCCACCAGGGTGGGGACACCTTC. Amino acids: CSVARQGPPRHQGGDTF.

V and J are TRBV11-2 and TRBJ2-5; the match to TRBD2 covers 7 bases. The V gene end was trimmed by 0 bases and the J gene end by 2 bases; junction bases not matched to a gene: 6. CDR1 and CDR2 (germline): SGHAT, FQNNGV. The CDR3 length is 16 residues. The CDR3 DNA follows: TGTGCCAGCAGCTTAGATCGTGGGGGGGGTCAAGAGACCCAGTACTTC. Its translation: CASSLDRGGGQETQYF. The whole variable domain, remainder taken from reference TRBV11-2 and TRBJ2-5, is EAGVAQSPRYKIIEKRQSVAFWCNPISGHATLYWYQQILGQGPKLLIQFQNNGVVDDSQLPKDRFSAERLKGVDSTLKIQPAKLEDSAVYLCASSLDRGGGQETQYFGPGTRLLVL.

This rearrangement joins TRBV18 to TRBJ2-3; TRBD1 agrees at 7 bases. The germline V gene has CDR1 KGHSH and CDR2 LQKENI. With V trimmed by 3 bases and J by 3 bases, 6 bases remained unmatched. CDR3 length: 15 residues. CDR3 residues: CASSPQDRRTDTQYF. In DNA, the CDR3 is TGTGCCAGCTCACCGCAGGACAGGAGAACAGATACGCAGTATTTT. The variable domain in full, with the rest retrieved from reference TRBV18 and TRBJ2-3, is NAGVMQNPRHLVRRRGQEARLRCSPMKGHSHVYWYRQLPEEGLKFMVYLQKENIIDESGMPKERFSAEFPKEGPSILRIQQVVRGDSAAYFCASSPQDRRTDTQYFGPGTRLTVL.

The gene calls are TRBV4-1 and TRBJ2-3; 7 bases map to TRBD2. Germline assignment: CDR1 MGHRA and CDR2 YSYEKL. The CDR3 has 15 residues. J lost 3 bases, V lost 4 bases, and 7 bases had no gene match. The CDR3 protein is CASSLRWEGTDTQYF. DNA of the CDR3: TGCGCCAGCAGCCTGAGGTGGGAGGGGACAGATACGCAGTATTTT.

This chain joins TRBV13 and TRBJ1-1; TRBD1 is a possible D gene (6 bases). Per the germline V gene, CDR1 is PRHDT and CDR2 is FYEKMQ (reference sequence). The CDR3 is 14 residues long. Trimming shortened V by 3 bases and J by 0 bases, and 8 bases separated the two germline ends. The CDR3 region has the DNA TGTGCCAGCAGCTTCCGGGGGCTGAACACTGAAGCTTTCTTT. It specifies CASSFRGLNTEAFF.

The chain carries TRBV11-3 and TRBJ2-7; weak D call: TRBD1 (6 bases). The V end was cut by 0 bases, the J end by 3 bases, with 12 bases between. The germline gives CDR1 SGHNT, CDR2 YENEEA. This CDR3 spans 15 amino acids. CDR3 amino acids: CASSLDNRVSYEQYF. The CDR3 DNA reads as TGTGCCAGCAGCTTAGACAACAGGGTAAGCTACGAGCAGTACTTC. The whole variable domain, filled in from reference TRBV11-3 and TRBJ2-7, reads EAGVVQSPRYKIIEKKQPVAFWCNPISGHNTLYWYLQNLGQGPELLIRYENEEAVDDSQLPKDRFSAERLKGVDSTLKIQPAELGDSAVYLCASSLDNRVSYEQYFGPGTRLTVT.

The chain uses TRBV5-4 and TRBJ2-5, with a weak D call TRBD1 (5 bases). V dropped 3 bases and J dropped 1 base, with 10 bases sitting between them. Germline V gene sequence: CDR1 SGHNT, CDR2 YYREEE (reference sequence). This CDR3 has 14 residues. This CDR3 is CASSSIGAQETQYF. DNA for the CDR3: TGTGCCAGCAGCTCTATAGGGGCCCAAGAGACCCAGTACTTC.

This chain joins TRBV2 and TRBJ2-3; the match to TRBD2 covers 9 bases. V gave up 4 bases and J gave up 4 bases; unmatched junction bases: 6. The V gene's germline CDR1 is SNHLY and CDR2 FYNNEI. The CDR3 extends over 15 amino acids. The DNA of the CDR3 is TGTGCCAGCAGTGGGGCTAGCGGGACCCCAGATACGCAGTATTTT. Amino acids: CASSGASGTPDTQYF.

This rearrangement joins TRBV28 to TRBJ2-7; either TRBD1 or TRBD2 may supply D (6 bases each). V was pared by 9 bases and J by 0 bases, with 18 bases between. CDR1 is MDHEN and CDR2 is SYDVKM in the germline V gene. The CDR3 covers 15 residues. DNA of the CDR3: TGTGCCAGTGTTACAGGGACTCCTAGCTCCTACGAGCAGTACTTC. It encodes CASVTGTPSSYEQYF.

Turning to this clone: Distinct nucleotide sequences in the sample also encode this CDR3. The chain links TRBV18 to TRBJ2-6; D may be TRBD2 (5 bases). CDR3 length: 16 residues. Trimming took 1 base from V and 1 from J, leaving 8 bases between them. Germline lookup yields CDR1 KGHSH and CDR2 LQKENI. The CDR3 sequence is CASSPLSGSGANVLTF. The CDR3 DNA reads TGTGCCAGCTCACCACTTTCGGGGTCTGGGGCCAACGTCCTGACTTTC.

This clone was recorded once. The genes are TRBV19 and TRBJ2-7; the D gene is possibly TRBD1 (6 bases). The germline gives CDR1 LNHDA, CDR2 SQIVND (reference sequence). The CDR3 is 14 amino acids. V lost 6 bases to trimming and J lost 5 bases, with 17 bases between them. The DNA of the CDR3 is TGTGCCAGTAGGACACGAGGGACATCAAACGAGCAGTACTTC. Its protein is CASRTRGTSNEQYF.